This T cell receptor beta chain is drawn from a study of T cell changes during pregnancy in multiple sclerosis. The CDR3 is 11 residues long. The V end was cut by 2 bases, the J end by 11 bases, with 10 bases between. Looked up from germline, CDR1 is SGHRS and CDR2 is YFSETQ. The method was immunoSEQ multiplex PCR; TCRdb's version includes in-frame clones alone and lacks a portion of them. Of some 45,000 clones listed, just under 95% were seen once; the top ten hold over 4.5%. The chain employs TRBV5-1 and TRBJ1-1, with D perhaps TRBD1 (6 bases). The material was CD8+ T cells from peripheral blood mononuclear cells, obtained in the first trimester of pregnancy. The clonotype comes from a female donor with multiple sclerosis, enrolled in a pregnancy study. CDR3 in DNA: TGCGCCAGCAGCTTAGCAGGGGCCGCTTTCTTT. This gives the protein CASSLAGAAFF.